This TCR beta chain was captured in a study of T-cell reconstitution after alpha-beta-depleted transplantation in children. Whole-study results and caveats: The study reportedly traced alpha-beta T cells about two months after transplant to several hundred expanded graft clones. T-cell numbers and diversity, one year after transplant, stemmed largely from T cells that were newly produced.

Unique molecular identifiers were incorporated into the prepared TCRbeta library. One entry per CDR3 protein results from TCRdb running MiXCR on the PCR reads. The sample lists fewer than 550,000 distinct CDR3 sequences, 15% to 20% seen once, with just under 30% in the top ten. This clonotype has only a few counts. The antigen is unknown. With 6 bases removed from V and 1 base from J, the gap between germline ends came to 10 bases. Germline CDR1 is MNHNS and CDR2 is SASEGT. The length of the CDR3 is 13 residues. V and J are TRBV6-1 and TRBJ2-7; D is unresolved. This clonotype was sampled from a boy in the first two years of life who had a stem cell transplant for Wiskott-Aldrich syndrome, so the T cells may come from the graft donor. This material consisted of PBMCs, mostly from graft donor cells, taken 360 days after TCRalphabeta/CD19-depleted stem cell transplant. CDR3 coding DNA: TGTGCCAGCAGCCAGTTCGGATCCTACGAGCAGTACTTC. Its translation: CASSQFGSYEQYF.